A single sample is the source of the 29 T cell receptor beta chains below, sequenced in a study of technical replicates of blood from a handful of donors. Libraries were prepared by immunoSEQ multiplex PCR; TCRdb keeps only in-frame clonotypes and omits some of them. The table lists 100,000 or so clones, 96% of them singletons. The sample consisted of T cells isolated from PBMCs. The receptors originated from a human donor in good health.

The chain carries TRBV11-3 and TRBJ2-6, with a tentative D call TRBD2 (6 bases). Germline CDR1 SGHNT, CDR2 YENEEA. CDR3 length: 17 amino acids. V was cut by 4 bases and J by 3 bases, with 16 bases left in between. CDR3 protein: CASSSGGPGYGANVLTF. The CDR3 coding sequence is TGTGCCAGCAGCTCCGGGGGTCCAGGGTATGGGGCCAACGTCCTGACTTTC. Looking up the rest from reference TRBV11-3 and TRBJ2-6 gives the full variable domain: EAGVVQSPRYKIIEKKQPVAFWCNPISGHNTLYWYLQNLGQGPELLIRYENEEAVDDSQLPKDRFSAERLKGVDSTLKIQPAELGDSAVYLCASSSGGPGYGANVLTFGAGSRLTVL.

The chain is built from TRBV29-1 and TRBJ2-7; TRBD2 is a possible D gene (7 bases). Trimming removed 3 bases at V and 2 bases at J, with 14 bases between. Per the germline V gene, CDR1 is SQVTM and CDR2 is ANQGSEA. The CDR3 spans 14 residues. CDR3 loop: CSVEARRGPYEQYF. Written as DNA, the CDR3 is TGCAGCGTTGAGGCCCGGCGGGGGCCCTACGAGCAGTACTTC.

The rearrangement joins TRBV19 to TRBJ1-2; D is perhaps TRBD1 (5 bases). Looked up from germline, CDR1 is LNHDA and CDR2 is SQIVND (reference sequence). Trimming took 9 bases from V and 3 from J, leaving 17 bases between them. The CDR3 totals 14 residues. The CDR3 DNA sequence: TGTGCCAGCCGGGGGTTGGACTCCGACTATGGCTACACCTTC. Encoded protein: CASRGLDSDYGYTF.

V usage is TRBV4-1 and J usage is TRBJ2-5; D gene unclear. The CDR3 totals 13 residues. Germline CDR1 reads MGHRA; CDR2 reads YSYEKL. The ends were cut back, 2 bases at V and 7 bases at J, with 11 bases in the middle. The CDR3 nucleotides read TGCGCCAGCAGCCAACAGCCCGGCGGGACCCAGTACTTC. Encoded protein: CASSQQPGGTQYF.

The chain employs TRBV6-4 and TRBJ2-3; 8 nucleotides line up with TRBD2. Germline trimming cut 6 bases from V and 0 bases from J; bases unmatched to any gene: 14. The length of the CDR3 is 18 residues. Germline CDR1 is MRHNA and CDR2 is SNTAGT. The CDR3 DNA sequence: TGTGCCAGCAGGATGGAACCTCTAGCGGGCCTAAGCACAGATACGCAGTATTTT. Protein: CASRMEPLAGLSTDTQYF.

The chain joins TRBV9 to TRBJ2-5, with TRBD2 matching over 9 bases. The DNA matches TRBJ2-7 better at its end, which makes the J call doubtful. The length of the CDR3 is 14 residues. Germline V gene data show CDR1 as SGDLS and CDR2 as YYNGEE. CDR3 in DNA: TGTGCCAGCAGCGACACTAGCGGGCCTTACGAGCAGTACTTC. Its translation is CASSDTSGPYEQYF.

J is TRBJ2-5 and V is TRBV29-1; 8 bases align to TRBD1. With 6 bases clipped from V and 7 bases from J, the junction kept 16 bases outside the gene matches. CDR3 size: 15 residues. Looked up from germline, CDR1 is SQVTM and CDR2 is ANQGSEA. In DNA, the CDR3 is TGCAGCGTCCACCGGACAGGGCCCGGTCTCCCGACCCAGTACTTC. This gives the protein CSVHRTGPGLPTQYF.

The chain uses TRBV6-5 and TRBJ2-1, with D possibly being TRBD1 (6 bases). Trimming took 2 bases from V and 9 from J, leaving 20 bases between them. From germline, CDR1 is MNHEY and CDR2 SVGAGI. This CDR3 is built from 16 residues. Here the CDR3 reads CASSYGPQGLYGEQFF. As DNA, the CDR3 is TGTGCCAGCAGTTACGGCCCACAGGGTCTATACGGTGAGCAGTTCTTC.

The rearrangement links TRBV4-2 to TRBJ2-3, with 14 bases matching TRBD2. Looked up from germline, CDR1 is LGHNA and CDR2 is YNFKEQ. V was pared by 3 bases and J by 5 bases, with 13 bases of the junction left unmatched. The CDR3 consists of 19 residues. The CDR3 nucleotides are TGTGCCAGCAGCCAGCGGACTAGCGGGGGGTCGAGTGTGGGAGATACGCAGTATTTT. Translated, it gives CASSQRTSGGSSVGDTQYF.

The chain is built from TRBV4-2 and TRBJ2-7; D is unresolved. V lost 1 base and J lost 2, with 15 bases in between. CDR1 and CDR2 from the germline V gene are LGHNA and YNFKEQ. The CDR3 length is 16 residues. In DNA form, the CDR3 reads TGTGCCAGCAGCCAAGGCTCCGACTCCCACCCCTACGAGCAGTACTTC. Protein sequence: CASSQGSDSHPYEQYF.

The gene calls are TRBV10-3 and TRBJ1-1; 8 bases align to TRBD1. With 6 bases clipped from V and 1 base from J, the junction kept 7 bases outside the gene matches. The CDR3 spans 15 residues. Germline assignment: CDR1 ENHRY and CDR2 SYGVKD. CDR3 DNA sequence: TGTGCCATCAGGGCGGCGCAGGGGGCGAACACTGAAGCTTTCTTT. Its translation: CAIRAAQGANTEAFF.

The V call is TRBV4-2, the J call TRBJ2-7, with 10 bases that match TRBD2. CDR1 is LGHNA and CDR2 is YNFKEQ in the germline V gene. Trimming took 0 bases from V and 5 from J; bases not matched to a gene: 7. The CDR3 runs to 16 residues. The CDR3 nucleotides are TGTGCCAGCAGCCAAGATATATCAGCGGGAGGGCACGAGCAGTACTTC. Translated: CASSQDISAGGHEQYF.

The rearrangement joins TRBV5-1 to TRBJ2-3, with D possibly being TRBD2 (5 bases). The germline V and J ends were trimmed by 0 bases and 4 bases, with 9 bases remaining between them. Germline V gene sequence: CDR1 SGHRS, CDR2 YFSETQ. There are 14 residues in the CDR3. In DNA form, the CDR3 reads TGCGCCAGCAGCTTGGATCTAGCATCAGATACGCAGTATTTT. This sequence encodes CASSLDLASDTQYF.

The rearrangement links TRBV9 to TRBJ1-2; D uncertain. Deletions cut 0 bases from V and 6 bases from J, with 9 bases between. Germline V gene data show CDR1 as SGDLS and CDR2 as YYNGEE. The CDR3 loop spans 13 amino acids. The CDR3 loop is CASSVGGSHGYTF. The CDR3 nucleotides are TGTGCCAGCAGCGTAGGAGGGTCTCATGGCTACACCTTC.

V gene TRBV4-1 combines with J gene TRBJ2-2, with TRBD1 matching 9 bases. The ends lost 1 base at V and 4 bases at J; junction bases unmatched: 4. CDR1 and CDR2 from the germline V gene are MGHRA and YSYEKL. This CDR3 spans 16 amino acids. The DNA for the CDR3 is TGCGCCAGCAGCCAAGGACAGGGGGGGAGCACCGGGGAGCTGTTTTTT. Amino acids: CASSQGQGGSTGELFF.

This chain links TRBV5-1 with TRBJ1-2; D remains unclear. The CDR3 loop spans 18 amino acids. Trimming cost V 0 bases and J 4 bases, with 22 bases left between them. CDR1 and CDR2 (germline): SGHRS, YFSETQ. CDR3 residues: CASSLESTVNFPPYGYTF. The CDR3 nucleotides read TGCGCCAGCAGCTTGGAAAGCACAGTAAATTTCCCCCCCTATGGCTACACCTTC. Looking up the rest from reference TRBV5-1 and TRBJ1-2 gives the full variable domain: KAGVTQTPRYLIKTRGQQVTLSCSPISGHRSVSWYQQTPGQGLQFLFEYFSETQRNKGNFPGRFSGRQFSNSRSEMNVSTLELGDSALYLCASSLESTVNFPPYGYTFGSGTRLTVV.

The rearrangement uses TRBV29-1 and TRBJ1-2; maybe TRBD1 (5 bases). Trimming took 7 bases from V and 3 from J, leaving 15 bases between them. CDR1 is SQVTM and CDR2 is ANQGSEA in the germline V gene. The CDR3 runs 13 residues. The CDR3 loop is CSGGRGRDYGYTF. In DNA form, the CDR3 reads TGCAGCGGCGGGAGGGGACGAGACTATGGCTACACCTTC.

The chain couples TRBV10-3 to TRBJ2-3, with TRBD1 as a possible D gene (5 bases). Germline values: CDR1 ENHRY, CDR2 SYGVKD. Trimming stripped 6 bases from V and 2 bases from J, with 9 bases between. The CDR3 has 13 residues. CDR3 sequence: CAIRGQYTDTQYF. In nucleotides, the CDR3 is TGTGCCATCAGGGGGCAGTACACAGATACGCAGTATTTT.

CDR3 in DNA: TGTGCCAGCACCTCGAGGTTGGCCGTTGGGAACACTGAAGCTTTCTTT. This translates into CASTSRLAVGNTEAFF. This chain links TRBV5-5 with TRBJ1-1; D unresolved. Germline V CDR1 and CDR2: SGHKS, YYEKEE (reference sequence). Trimming stripped 6 bases from V and 1 base from J, with 19 bases between. The CDR3 is 16 amino acids. Using reference TRBV5-5 and TRBJ1-1 for the parts outside the CDR3, the full variable domain is DAGVTQSPTHLIKTRGQQVTLRCSPISGHKSVSWYQQVLGQGPQFIFQYYEKEERGRGNFPDRFSARQFPNYSSELNVNALLLGDSALYLCASTSRLAVGNTEAFFGQGTRLTVV.

The V and J genes are TRBV4-1 and TRBJ2-7, with TRBD2 matching 10 bases. V trimming: 2 bases; J trimming: 0 bases; junction bases outside the gene matches: 16. Germline CDR1 MGHRA, CDR2 YSYEKL. The CDR3 contains 20 residues. CDR3 amino acids: CASSQSADKSGTSDSYEQYF. In nucleotides, the CDR3 is TGCGCCAGCAGCCAAAGTGCAGATAAGTCCGGGACTAGCGACTCCTACGAGCAGTACTTC.

This clone was seen more than once but under ten times. The J gene is TRBJ1-5, the V gene TRBV13, with 8 bases lining up with TRBD1. Germline-derived CDR1 and CDR2 are PRHDT and FYEKMQ (reference sequence). Trimming at V came to 5 bases and at J to 3 bases, leaving 6 bases not matched to a gene. The CDR3 consists of 15 residues. The CDR3 is CASSNGQGLNQPQHF. The CDR3 nucleotides read TGTGCCAGCAGCAACGGACAGGGACTCAATCAGCCCCAGCATTTT.

The genes are TRBV7-8 and TRBJ1-2; TRBD1 aligns across 8 bases. Germline lookup yields CDR1 SGHVS and CDR2 FQNEAQ. The CDR3 runs to 15 residues. Trimming removed 2 bases from V and 4 bases from J; junction bases left unmatched: 6. The DNA for the CDR3 is TGTGCCAGCAGCTTAAGCAGGGGGCCTGGCTATGGCTACACCTTC. Residues: CASSLSRGPGYGYTF.

The J gene is TRBJ1-3, the V gene TRBV2; D call uncertain. V dropped 1 base and J dropped 7 bases, with 8 bases sitting between them. The CDR3 sequence is 13 residues long. Germline loops: CDR1 SNHLY, CDR2 FYNNEI. This chain's CDR3 is CASSEEQWNTIYF. The CDR3 nucleotides are TGTGCCAGCAGTGAAGAACAGTGGAACACCATATATTTT.

This clone showed up just once. The V call is TRBV4-1, the J call TRBJ2-7; 10 bases fit TRBD2. Germline trimming cut 0 bases from V and 1 base from J; bases unmatched to any gene: 9. Germline CDR1 reads MGHRA; CDR2 reads YSYEKL. This CDR3 contains 18 residues. This chain's CDR3 is CASSQDPSGLAESYEQYF. The CDR3 DNA reads as TGCGCCAGCAGCCAAGACCCATCTGGACTAGCGGAGTCCTACGAGCAGTACTTC.

The genes are TRBV19 and TRBJ1-4, with D unclear. The CDR3 is 15 amino acids. The V gene's germline CDR1 is LNHDA and CDR2 SQIVND (reference sequence). V dropped 5 bases and J dropped 7 bases, with 17 bases sitting between them. The DNA for the CDR3 is TGTGCCAGTAGTTTCAATGGCCCCATAACTGAAAAACTGTTTTTT. It translates to CASSFNGPITEKLFF.

Remarks on this clone: Other DNA sequences in the sample encode the same CDR3. The chain combines TRBV29-1 with TRBJ1-3; 7 bases match TRBD1. Trimming at V came to 6 bases and at J to 4 bases, leaving 6 bases not matched to a gene. The CDR3 covers 13 residues. The V gene's germline CDR1 is SQVTM and CDR2 ANQGSEA. CDR3 nucleotides: TGCAGCGTACGACAGGGTGCAGGAAACACCATATATTTT. It codes for CSVRQGAGNTIYF.

This chain uses TRBV9 with TRBJ2-1; no clear D. Germline V gives CDR1 SGDLS, CDR2 YYNGEE. This CDR3 comprises 15 residues. Trimming cost V 7 bases and J 0 bases, with 14 bases left between them. CDR3 amino acids: CASRLGSSSYNEQFF. The CDR3 bases are TGTGCCAGCCGTCTGGGCAGTAGCTCCTACAATGAGCAGTTCTTC. Complete variable domain (other parts from reference TRBV9 and TRBJ2-1): DSGVTQTPKHLITATGQRVTLRCSPRSGDLSVYWYQQSLDQGLQFLIQYYNGEERAKGNILERFSAQQFPDLHSELNLSSLELGDSALYFCASRLGSSSYNEQFFGPGTRLTVL.

The V and J genes are TRBV7-9 and TRBJ1-1; a possible D gene is TRBD1 (5 bases). Trimming left V 0 bases short and J 0 bases short, with 14 bases between. CDR1 is SEHNR and CDR2 is FQNEAQ in the germline V gene (reference sequence). The CDR3 contains 17 residues. CDR3 region: CASSLALQGPLNTEAFF. As DNA, the CDR3 is TGTGCCAGCAGCTTAGCGTTGCAGGGTCCACTGAACACTGAAGCTTTCTTT.

V and J are TRBV13 and TRBJ1-1, with D uncertain. V lost 5 bases, J lost 3 bases, and 10 bases lay in between. Germline V CDR1 and CDR2: PRHDT, FYEKMQ (reference sequence). CDR3 length: 13 amino acids. As DNA, the CDR3 is TGTGCCAGCAGCGAAAGTAGATACACTGAAGCTTTCTTT. Translation: CASSESRYTEAFF.